This T cell receptor (beta chain) was recorded in a study of T cell repertoires in cytomegalovirus infection. Overall study findings and caveats: Carriers of CMV plus the relevant HLA were identified by cumulative public TCR beta family frequency.

A word on this clonotype: Its specificity is unknown.

TCRdb recomputed calls from the reads with MiXCR, one row per CDR3 protein. The sample includes fewer than 550,000 distinct CDR3 sequences, about 15% of them seen just once. The sequencing input was CD8+ T cells from PBMCs. This receptor was taken from a human donor in good health (CMV status not recorded). Some clones in this sample may be carry-over from other donors' samples.

The CDR3: CASSPTGQGIYEQYF. DNA of the CDR3: TGTGCCAGCAGCCCGACGGGACAGGGGATCTACGAGCAGTACTTC. The rearrangement uses TRBV5-6 and TRBJ2-7; 10 bases agree with TRBD1. V shed 4 bases and J 3 bases; nucleotides not matched to a gene: 7. CDR3 length: 15 residues. Germline CDR1 SGHDT, CDR2 YYEEEE.